The sequence of this T cell receptor beta chain was determined in a study of T cells after yellow fever vaccination (dated by TCRdb to the late 2010s). Regarding the complete study: Libraries from fractions with low cell numbers were prepared with the SMART-Seq v4 Ultra Low Input RNA kit. Blood was drawn at multiple timepoints before and after primary and secondary immunization, with bulk PBMC replicates and cell subsets isolated. To follow T-cell clones before and after both primary and booster YFV17D yellow fever vaccination, bulk TCR alpha and beta repertoires underwent longitudinal sequencing. Two healthy male donors, one aged 18 to 30 and one aged 30 to 40 years, made up the cohort.

On the study overall, not on this receptor specifically: A small fraction of clonotypes showed up in both the CD4 and CD8 compartments, probably as a result of convergent recombination. Because the study included only a couple of donors, the extent to which the findings can be generalized is limited. The secondary T-cell response was weaker than the primary response but faster, peaking on day 5 instead of day 15. Most clones expanded after primary vaccination (96% of CD4 and about 85% of CD8) were re-detected after the booster, suggesting that broad memory maintenance occurred. Computational filtering was needed because FACS-sorted repertoires could contain abundant contaminating clonotypes from the bulk population.

This clonotype has just a few counts. Its antigen remains undetermined. No much larger clone is present one base from it, and per-base qualities are unavailable. Sequencing was performed on an Illumina NovaSeq 6000. TCR cDNA was synthesized by 5'RACE template switching, which introduced a universal primer site and unique molecular identifiers. Priming of cDNA synthesis was performed from both the TCR alpha and TCR beta constant segments. Library amplification involved two PCR steps, and the second step added sample barcodes and sequencing adapters. Sequencing of libraries was done on Illumina HiSeq 2500 (2x100 bp) or NovaSeq (2x150 bp). The study's processing was this. Demultiplexing of reads and collapsing into UMI consensus sequences were performed with MIGEC, and V(D)J alignment was carried out with MiXCR. Vaccine-responding clonotypes were identified with edgeR using replicate PBMC samples, with FDR below 0.01 and a log2 fold change above 5 up to day 15 being required. Each bulk clonotype received a CD4 or CD8 identity based on whether the sequenced CD4 or CD8 repertoire contained that clonotype at higher abundance. The raw public data were reprocessed by TCRdb itself: fastp quality trimming at Q25, MiXCR clonotype calling, in-frame beta chains only. One record per CDR3 amino acid sequence lists the most common genes and DNA. V and J calls and clone size were set by TCRdb, not the authors. For this sample there are approximately 250,000 distinct CDR3 sequences; roughly 5% appear just once. Together, the top ten hold under 3.5% of the sample.

The treatment or condition label, as the study defines it: live attenuated yellow fever vaccine strain. PBMCs were isolated from peripheral blood using a standard Ficoll-Paque protocol. Dynabeads CD4 and CD8 positive selection kits were used to isolate the CD4 and CD8 T-cell fractions. TriZol was used to extract RNA from bulk PBMCs, from CD4 and CD8 fractions, and from dextramer-positive and dextramer-negative fractions. Per the germline V gene, MNHNS is the CDR1 and SASEGT is the CDR2. From its cysteine to its phenylalanine, the CDR3 spans 16 amino acids. Only CDR3 DNA remains: 48 bases, in frame from the first base. V is cut by 7 bases and J by 4 bases, and the space between the germline ends is 21 bases.

Specimen: CD4+ T cells sorted from PBMCs, collected on the day of the yellow fever booster vaccination. The sequence derives from a man younger than 35 who received the YFV17D yellow fever vaccine. The chain joins TRBV6-1 to TRBJ2-3; the D call could be TRBD1 or TRBD2, with each sharing 5 bases. CDR3 region: CASKVGIDRAADTQYF. The bases are TGTGCCAGCAAGGTTGGGATAGACAGAGCGGCAGATACGCAGTATTTT.